The 13 T cell receptor beta chains reported below all come from one sample, sequenced in a study of patients and donors after allogeneic stem cell transplantation (dated by TCRdb to 2020 to 2022). Library preparation employed RT-PCR. The sequencing machine was a NextSeq 550. TCRdb reprocessing: public reads trimmed at Q25 with fastp, clones called with MiXCR, in-frame beta chains kept. Rows with a matching CDR3 protein are joined into one entry that keeps the most common DNA and genes. The sample table records some 60,000 distinct CDR3 sequences; 10% to 15% of these occur just once. Around 33% of the sample comes from the top ten. The sequenced sample was blood, either unsorted or a sorted T cell fraction (not recorded which). These receptors were obtained from a human donor who was either an allogeneic HSCT recipient or a stem cell or donor lymphocyte infusion donor (not recorded which). It is not recorded whose cells these are; they may come from a transplant donor.

The chain joins TRBV25-1 to TRBJ2-1, with 10 bases aligning to TRBD2. The CDR3 extends over 14 amino acids. V lost 4 bases, J lost 7 bases, and 4 bases stayed unmatched. Germline V lookup: CDR1 MGHDK, CDR2 SYGVNS. Here the CDR3 reads CASSATSGLNEQFF. The DNA of the CDR3 is TGTGCCAGCAGTGCGACTAGCGGGTTAAATGAGCAGTTCTTC.

This clonotype was counted at least ten times. V gene TRBV5-1 combines with J gene TRBJ2-1, with D possibly matching TRBD2 (5 bases). Deletions cut 2 bases from V and 4 bases from J, with 16 bases between. The CDR3 runs to 16 residues. Germline values: CDR1 SGHRS, CDR2 YFSETQ. The CDR3 coding sequence is TGCGCCAGCAGCTTTCGTTCTGGGTTAGCGTACAATGAGCAGTTCTTC. Translating gives CASSFRSGLAYNEQFF.

The table lists this clonotype with a few counts. J is TRBJ1-5 and V is TRBV6-6; perhaps TRBD1 as D (6 bases). CDR3 length: 18 amino acids. V dropped 0 bases and J dropped 0 bases, with 15 bases sitting between them. From germline, CDR1 is MNHNY and CDR2 SVGAGI (reference sequence). CDR3: CASSYSKDRTYSNQPQHF. DNA for the CDR3: TGTGCCAGCAGTTACTCGAAGGACAGAACCTATAGCAATCAGCCCCAGCATTTT.

The genes are TRBV2 and TRBJ2-7; the match to TRBD2 covers 10 bases. Germline V gene data show CDR1 as SNHLY and CDR2 as FYNNEI. V trimming: 6 bases; J trimming: 4 bases; junction bases outside the gene matches: 18. The CDR3 consists of 18 residues. CDR3 protein: CASRTTSGIGNVDYEQYF. In DNA, the CDR3 is TGTGCCAGCAGGACTACTAGCGGGATAGGGAATGTCGATTACGAGCAGTACTTC.

Concerning this clonotype: At one of its ends the junction is not consistent with the germline gene, which may arise from a read error. The chain couples TRBV10-3 to TRBJ2-2; 10 bases line up with TRBD1. CDR1 and CDR2 (germline): ENHRY, SYGVKD. This CDR3 has 15 amino acids. The CDR3 region is CGITRQGALAGELFF. Here the CDR3 DNA reads TGTGGCATCACCCGACAGGGGGCGTTGGCCGGGGAGCTGTTTTTT.

The chain has TRBV6-1 and TRBJ2-2; TRBD1 might be the D (6 bases). V was pared by 4 bases and J by 7 bases, with 13 bases between. The germline V gene has CDR1 MNHNS and CDR2 SASEGT. The CDR3 runs 14 residues. CDR3 amino acids: CASSGDQGYGELFF. The CDR3 nucleotides are TGTGCCAGCAGTGGAGATCAGGGGTACGGGGAGCTGTTTTTT.

The table lists this clonotype with many counts. The chain couples TRBV20-1 to TRBJ1-6; perhaps TRBD1 as D (5 bases). V lost 1 base and J 7 bases, leaving 11 bases between the germline ends. There are 14 residues in the CDR3. From germline, CDR1 is DFQATT and CDR2 SNEGSKA (reference sequence). CDR3 residues: CSARGGPGNSPLHF. CDR3 DNA sequence: TGCAGTGCTAGAGGCGGACCAGGGAATTCACCCCTCCACTTT.

There are many counts of this clonotype. The chain carries TRBV5-5 and TRBJ1-2; 8 positions agree with TRBD1. The CDR3 is 15 residues long. Germline-derived CDR1 and CDR2 are SGHKS and YYEKEE (reference sequence). V lost 3 bases, J lost 7 bases, and 11 bases stayed unmatched. The CDR3 region is CASSSSWTGTSGYTF. CDR3 DNA sequence: TGTGCCAGCAGCTCCTCGTGGACAGGGACCTCTGGCTACACCTTC. Combining the CDR3 with reference TRBV5-5 and TRBJ1-2 gives the whole variable domain DAGVTQSPTHLIKTRGQQVTLRCSPISGHKSVSWYQQVLGQGPQFIFQYYEKEERGRGNFPDRFSARQFPNYSSELNVNALLLGDSALYLCASSSSWTGTSGYTFGSGTRLTVV.

The CDR3 here is CASSAYGGLAEPYKQFF. Here the CDR3 DNA reads TGTGCCAGCAGCGCGTACGGAGGACTAGCGGAGCCCTACAAGCAGTTCTTC. The chain couples TRBV7-2 to TRBJ2-1; TRBD2 aligns across 10 bases. Trimming removed 5 bases from V and 11 bases from J; junction bases left unmatched: 18. CDR1 and CDR2 from the germline V gene are SGHTA and FQGNSA. The CDR3 length is 17 residues.

This clonotype was counted at least ten times. This chain connects TRBV29-1 to TRBJ2-7; weak D call: TRBD1 (5 bases). Trimming cost V 7 bases and J 0 bases, with 7 bases left between them. There are 11 residues in the CDR3. The germline V gene encodes CDR1 SQVTM and CDR2 ANQGSEA. CDR3 sequence: CSGQFSYEQYF. CDR3 bases: TGCAGCGGACAGTTCTCCTACGAGCAGTACTTC.

This clonotype showed up just a few times. The chain has TRBV20-1 and TRBJ2-1; tentatively, D is TRBD2 (6 bases). The CDR3 totals 13 residues. CDR1 is DFQATT and CDR2 is SNEGSKA in the germline V gene (reference sequence). Trimming shortened V by 8 bases and J by 0 bases, and 11 bases separated the two germline ends. In DNA, the CDR3 is TGCAGTTATCGGGGGATCTCCTACAATGAGCAGTTCTTC. Translated, it gives CSYRGISYNEQFF.

A few counts support this clonotype. The V and J genes are TRBV5-1 and TRBJ1-1, with D perhaps TRBD1 (5 bases). Germline V gene sequence: CDR1 SGHRS, CDR2 YFSETQ. The CDR3 is made up of 15 amino acids. The ends were cut back, 3 bases at V and 3 bases at J, with 15 bases in the middle. The CDR3 coding sequence is TGCGCCAGCAGCTCCCGGTGGGGGGAACACACTGAAGCTTTCTTT. It is translated as CASSSRWGEHTEAFF.

There are a few counts of this clonotype. This rearrangement joins TRBV5-4 to TRBJ2-3; D is unclear. Deletions cut 2 bases from V and 1 base from J, with 11 bases between. Per the germline V gene, CDR1 is SGHNT and CDR2 is YYREEE (reference sequence). The CDR3 covers 15 residues. CDR3 nucleotides: TGTGCCAGCAGCTTCGACTCGTTACGCACAGATACGCAGTATTTT. Protein sequence: CASSFDSLRTDTQYF.